This is a list of T cell receptor beta chains from one sample in a study of T cells in Graves' hyperthyroidism and ophthalmopathy. TCRdb reprocessed the multiplex PCR reads via MiXCR and lists one record per CDR3 protein. The sample records 700,000 to 850,000 distinct CDR3 sequences, approximately 40% being singletons. Sequenced material: blood. The receptor source for this set is a woman between 35 and 50 years old with Graves' hyperthyroidism. CDR3s include the opening cysteine and the closing phenylalanine or tryptophan. Each record gives: D gene, J gene, V gene, clone size, CDR3 DNA, CDR3 protein. The D gene is left open where the match is weak. Only some rows state a clone size, as once, few, many or a class for expanded clones.

TRBD1	TRBJ1-1	TRBV7-2	few	TGTGCCAGCAGCTGGGACAGGGGGGAAGCTTTCTTT	CASSWDRGEAFF
TRBD1	TRBJ1-3	TRBV2	few	TGTGCCAGCAGTTCAGGGGGCGTTGGAAACACCATATATTTT	CASSSGGVGNTIYF
TRBD1	TRBJ1-5	TRBV9	.	TGTGCCAGCAGCGTAGGGAGACAGGGGGCGAGAGATCAGCCCCAGCATTTT	CASSVGRQGARDQPQHF
.	TRBJ1-3	TRBV7-2	few	TGTGCCAGCCGGGACGTCTACGCTGGAAACACCATATATTTT	CASRDVYAGNTIYF
TRBD1	TRBJ2-5	TRBV25-1	.	TGTGCCAGCAGTGATCGGACAGGGACCCAGTACTTC	CASSDRTGTQYF
.	TRBJ1-2	TRBV7-9	.	TGTGCCAGCAGCCAAGTTGTCACAGGTTATAACTATGGCTACACCTTC	CASSQVVTGYNYGYTF
TRBD1	TRBJ2-6	TRBV7-9	.	TGTGCCAGCAGCTTGGCCGGGACAGGGCCGCTTTTGGCCAACGTCCTGACTTTC	CASSLAGTGPLLANVLTF
TRBD1	TRBJ1-3	TRBV9	few	TGTGCCAGCAGCGCTAGGACAGGGGCCCCCTCTGGAAACACCATATATTTT	CASSARTGAPSGNTIYF
.	TRBJ1-2	TRBV2	many	TGTGCCAGCAGTGAGTCAGGGGATGGCTACACCTTC	CASSESGDGYTF
TRBD2	TRBJ2-7	TRBV11-2	.	TGTGCCAGCAGCGCCCCCGGGACTACCGCCTACGAGCAGTACTTC	CASSAPGTTAYEQYF
.	TRBJ1-5	TRBV7-8	few	TGTGCCAGCAGCTTAGTTGGTCCATCGGGCAATCAGCCCCAGCATTTT	CASSLVGPSGNQPQHF
TRBD2	TRBJ2-5	TRBV20-1	.	TGCAGTGCGAGTCGGGGGACTAGCGGGGCTGCCCAAGAGACCCAGTACTTC	CSASRGTSGAAQETQYF
.	TRBJ1-1	TRBV10-2	.	TGTGCCAGCAGCCCAAAGGGACTGGCAGGGCTATCCACTGAAGCTTTCTTT	CASSPKGLAGLSTEAFF
.	TRBJ2-7	TRBV29-1	many	TGCAGCGTCTCACCGACCCCTACCTACGAGCAGTACTTC	CSVSPTPTYEQYF
.	TRBJ1-2	TRBV12-3/TRBV12-4	.	TGTGCCAGCTGGAAGGGCAGGAGAACTAACTATGGCTACACCTTC	CASWKGRRTNYGYTF
.	TRBJ1-5	TRBV19	.	TGTGCCAGTAGTATTGCTGGTAGCAATCAGCCCCGGCATTTT	CASSIAGSNQPRHF
TRBD2	TRBJ2-3	TRBV29-1	few	TGCAGCACGGTCGAGGCGGGAGTGGCAGATACGCAGTATTTT	CSTVEAGVADTQYF
TRBD2	TRBJ2-2	TRBV5-1	few	TGCGCCAGCAGAGCGGGACTAGGAAGGACCGGGGAGCTGTTTTTT	CASRAGLGRTGELFF
.	TRBJ1-1	TRBV10-1	many	TGCGCCAGCAATCCCGACAAGATGAACACTGAAGCTTTCTTT	CASNPDKMNTEAFF
.	TRBJ1-2	TRBV7-9	few	TGTGCCAGCAGTTTTGAACAGGAATGGAACTATGGCTACACCTTC	CASSFEQEWNYGYTF
TRBD1	TRBJ1-1	TRBV10-3	many	TGTGCCATCAGTATGGGGACAGGGATGAACACTGAAGCTTTCTTT	CAISMGTGMNTEAFF
TRBD1	TRBJ1-1	TRBV7-2	.	TGTGCCAGCAGTACCAACCCGGGACAGGGGAACACTGAAGCTTTCTTT	CASSTNPGQGNTEAFF
TRBD1	TRBJ2-1	TRBV24-1	.	TGTGCCACCAGTGACCGGGACAGGGGTGTCAATGAGCAGTTCTTC	CATSDRDRGVNEQFF
.	TRBJ2-5	TRBV7-2	many	TGTGCCAGCAGACGCACAAGGGAGACCCAGTACTTC	CASRRTRETQYF
.	TRBJ1-2	TRBV9	.	TGTGCCAGCAGCGTAGGTGGGGGGCCGTCCGAAATTAGCTACACCTTC	CASSVGGGPSEISYTF
.	TRBJ1-2	TRBV13	few	TGTGCCAGCCGTTTGGGGGCGAGTGGCTACACCTTC	CASRLGASGYTF
TRBD2	TRBJ2-5	TRBV11-2	few	TGTGCCAGCAGCTTAACTAGCGGACTAATGGAGACCCAGTACTTC	CASSLTSGLMETQYF
.	TRBJ1-5	TRBV20-1	many	TGCAGTGCTAGACAGGAGCGATATAGCAATCAGCCCCAGCATTTT	CSARQERYSNQPQHF
.	TRBJ1-1	TRBV7-9	.	TGTGCCAGCAGCTTAGTCTATGGAGGGGGGACTGAAGCTTTCTTT	CASSLVYGGGTEAFF
.	TRBJ1-2	TRBV15	.	TGTGCCACCAGCAGTTCGGGCTATGGCTACACCTTC	CATSSSGYGYTF
.	TRBJ1-2	TRBV7-2	many	TGTGCCAGCAGCTTAGTTCGTTACGGCTACACCTTC	CASSLVRYGYTF
TRBD1	TRBJ1-2	TRBV19	.	TGTGCCAGTAGTTTATTTACCGGGACAGGGGACGGCTACACCTTC	CASSLFTGTGDGYTF
.	TRBJ1-2	TRBV6-5	few	TGTGCCAGCAGTTCAATCGGGGGCGGCTACACCTTC	CASSSIGGGYTF
TRBD1	TRBJ1-2	TRBV7-3	few	TGTGCCAGCAGCGGAGGGACAGGGAGCGGCTACACCTTC	CASSGGTGSGYTF
.	TRBJ2-7	TRBV19	many	TGTGCCAGTAGTATTTTTGGTGTGGACGAGCAGTACTTC	CASSIFGVDEQYF
.	TRBJ1-5	TRBV9	many	TGTGCCAGCAGCGTTGGGCCAAATCAGCCCCAGCATTTT	CASSVGPNQPQHF
.	TRBJ2-1	TRBV10-1	.	TGCGCCAGCAGTGGAGATGTGCCTGAGCAGTTCTTC	CASSGDVPEQFF
.	TRBJ1-5	TRBV10-3	.	TGTGCCATCAGTGCAGAGGACACTCATTATAGCAATCAGCCCCAGCATTTT	CAISAEDTHYSNQPQHF
TRBD2	TRBJ2-2	TRBV10-2	.	TGCGCCAGCAGTCCCTATTCGAACCTCCTCGGGGGGGGCCGGACCGGGGAGCTGTTTTTT	CASSPYSNLLGGGRTGELFF
TRBD2	TRBJ2-2	TRBV28	.	TGTGCCAGCAGTTCCCTCTCGGCTAGCGGGTACACCGGGGAGCTGTTTTTT	CASSSLSASGYTGELFF
.	TRBJ2-2	TRBV12-3/TRBV12-4	.	TGTGCCAGCAGGCCTCTAAGGACCGGGGAGCTGTTTTTT	CASRPLRTGELFF
.	TRBJ1-1	TRBV19	few	TGTGCCAGTAGTATAGATTCGGGCCCGAACACTGAAGCTTTCTTT	CASSIDSGPNTEAFF
.	TRBJ2-7	TRBV7-6	few	TGTGCCAGCAGCCCGGGGGGGTCAGGGGGCTACGAGCAGTACTTC	CASSPGGSGGYEQYF
.	TRBJ1-5	TRBV20-1	many	TGCAGTGCTAGGGACGTCAATCAGCCCCAGCATTTT	CSARDVNQPQHF
TRBD1	TRBJ2-7	TRBV10-3	few	TGTGCCATCAGTGAGAAAGTGGACAGGGGCCACGAGCAGTACTTC	CAISEKVDRGHEQYF
.	TRBJ1-6	TRBV19	many	TGTGCCAGTAGCACAGGTGTAGGTAATTCACCCCTCCACTTT	CASSTGVGNSPLHF
.	TRBJ1-3	TRBV4-1	.	TGCGCCAGCAGCCAAGATTTCACAGGGGGAAACACCATATATTTT	CASSQDFTGGNTIYF
.	TRBJ1-5	TRBV16	many	TGTGCCAGCAGCCAGGGAAACGATCAGCCCCAGCATTTT	CASSQGNDQPQHF